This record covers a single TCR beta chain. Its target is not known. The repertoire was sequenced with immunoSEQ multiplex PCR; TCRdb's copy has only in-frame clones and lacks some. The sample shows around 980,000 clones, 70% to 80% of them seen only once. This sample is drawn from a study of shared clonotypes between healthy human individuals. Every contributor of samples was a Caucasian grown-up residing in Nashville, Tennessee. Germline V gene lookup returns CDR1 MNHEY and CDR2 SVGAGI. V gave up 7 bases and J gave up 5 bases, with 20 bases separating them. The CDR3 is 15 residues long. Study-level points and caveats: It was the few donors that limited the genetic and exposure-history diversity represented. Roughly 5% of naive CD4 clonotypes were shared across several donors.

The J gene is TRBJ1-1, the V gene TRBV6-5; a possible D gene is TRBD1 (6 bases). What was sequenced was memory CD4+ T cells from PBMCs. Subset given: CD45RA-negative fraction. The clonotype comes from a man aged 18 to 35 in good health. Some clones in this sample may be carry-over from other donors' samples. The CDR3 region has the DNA TGTGCCAGCACCAATGTTTTGGGGGCAGGGACTGAAGCTTTCTTT. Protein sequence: CASTNVLGAGTEAFF.